Following are 20 T cell receptor beta chains from one sample sequenced in a study of early T cells in non-severe SARS-CoV-2 infection. MiXCR, run by TCRdb on the 5' RACE reads, gives a single entry per CDR3 protein. The sample includes 100,000 to 120,000 distinct CDR3 sequences, about an eighth of them seen just once. Input material: whole blood. These receptor sequences come from an adult who was a healthcare worker with PCR-confirmed SARS-CoV-2 infection or an uninfected control (not recorded which).

The chain recombines TRBV15 with TRBJ2-1; D assignment may be TRBD1 or TRBD2 (6 bases each). This CDR3 spans 17 amino acids. The germline CDR1 and CDR2 sequences are LNHNV and YYDKDF (reference sequence). V lost 3 bases, J lost 4 bases, and 19 bases lay in between. In nucleotides, the CDR3 is TGTGCCACCAGCAGCCTGAGGGGGGCCGAACTTTACAATGAGCAGTTCTTC. Amino acid sequence: CATSSLRGAELYNEQFF.

This clonotype was recorded a few times. This chain joins TRBV5-1 and TRBJ1-6; a possible D gene is TRBD1 (6 bases). Germline V CDR1 and CDR2: SGHRS, YFSETQ. The CDR3 is 16 amino acids. V shed 4 bases and J shed 10 bases, with 21 bases lying between them. CDR3: CASSPAGGASRSPLHF. CDR3 nucleotide sequence: TGCGCCAGCAGCCCTGCTGGGGGGGCCTCCCGGTCACCCCTCCACTTT.

This clonotype occurred many times. This sequence joins TRBV6-1 and TRBJ1-6; 7 bases map to TRBD1. Germline trimming cut 6 bases from V and 5 bases from J; bases unmatched to any gene: 10. The CDR3 covers 16 residues. Germline-derived CDR1 and CDR2 are MNHNS and SASEGT. The CDR3 DNA sequence: TGTGCCAGCAGGCCGCTCGGGACAGCTGATAATTCACCCCTCCACTTT. This encodes CASRPLGTADNSPLHF.

This clonotype has a handful of counts. A read error may account for a junction end that differs from germline. The V and J genes are TRBV7-2 and TRBJ2-7; TRBD1 matches at 8 bases. From germline, CDR1 is SGHTA and CDR2 FQGNSA. The CDR3 runs 14 residues. CDR3 DNA sequence: TGCGCCAGCAGCCTCAGACAGGGGTTGTACGAGCAGTACTTC. Its translation: CASSLRQGLYEQYF.

There are many counts of this clonotype. The chain combines TRBV7-8 with TRBJ2-1, with TRBD2 matching 14 bases. The CDR3 consists of 18 residues. CDR1 and CDR2 from the germline V gene are SGHVS and FQNEAQ. After removal of 5 bases from V and 4 bases from J, the junction contained 10 bases not matched to a gene. The CDR3 spells CASSAGTSGRLGYNEQFF. Here the CDR3 DNA reads TGTGCCAGCAGCGCTGGGACTAGCGGGAGATTGGGATACAATGAGCAGTTCTTC.

This clonotype has only a few counts. CDR3 protein: CATSLPGSGELFF. The CDR3 DNA reads as TGTGCCACCAGTCTTCCCGGGTCCGGGGAGCTGTTTTTT. The gene calls are TRBV24-1 and TRBJ2-2, with no clear D. CDR1 and CDR2 (germline): KGHDR, SFDVKD. This CDR3 has 13 amino acids. The V end was cut by 6 bases, the J end by 6 bases, with 10 bases between.

This clonotype occurred many times. The chain employs TRBV19 and TRBJ1-2, with 8 positions matching TRBD1. Germline V gene data show CDR1 as LNHDA and CDR2 as SQIVND (reference sequence). CDR3 size: 15 residues. Trimming cost V 3 bases and J 7 bases; bases outside gene matches: 10. As DNA, the CDR3 is TGTGCCAGTAGTATCGGGGGACAGGCAAGAGGTGGCTACACCTTC. Translation: CASSIGGQARGGYTF.

The chain couples TRBV3-1 to TRBJ1-1; weak D call: TRBD1 (5 bases). This CDR3 is built from 17 residues. The germline CDR1 and CDR2 sequences are LGHDT and YNNKEL (reference sequence). Trimming shortened V by 3 bases and J by 0 bases, and 17 bases separated the two germline ends. The DNA for the CDR3 is TGTGCCAGCAGCCAGGCTTGGGGACTGAGGATGAACACTGAAGCTTTCTTT. It specifies CASSQAWGLRMNTEAFF. Based on the CDR3 plus reference TRBV3-1 and TRBJ1-1, the full variable domain is DTAVSQTPKYLVTQMGNDKSIKCEQNLGHDTMYWYKQDSKKFLKIMFSYNNKELIINETVPNRFSPKSPDKAHLNLHINSLELGDSAVYFCASSQAWGLRMNTEAFFGQGTRLTVV.

The sample holds a few counts of this clonotype. The chain combines TRBV10-3 with TRBJ1-1; D is ambiguous. The CDR3 sequence is 14 residues long. CDR1 is ENHRY, CDR2 SYGVKD, per germline. V was pared by 3 bases and J by 0 bases, with 8 bases between. The CDR3 loop reads CAISDWQVNTEAFF. CDR3 bases: TGTGCCATCAGTGATTGGCAGGTGAACACTGAAGCTTTCTTT.

This sequence joins TRBV10-3 and TRBJ2-7, with TRBD2 identical over 12 bases. Germline loops: CDR1 ENHRY, CDR2 SYGVKD. Trimming took 0 bases from V and 4 from J; bases not matched to a gene: 1. This CDR3 has 15 residues. This CDR3 reads CAISESTSGSYEQYF. The CDR3 DNA reads TGTGCCATCAGTGAGTCGACTAGCGGGAGTTACGAGCAGTACTTC.

The sample holds many counts of this clonotype. The chain uses TRBV7-6 and TRBJ1-6; no clear D gene. V was shortened by 0 bases and J by 7 bases, with 4 bases between the two germline ends. Germline CDR1 is SGHVS and CDR2 is FNYEAQ. This CDR3 has 13 amino acids. The CDR3 region has the DNA TGTGCCAGCAGCTTAGCGGAGAATTCACCCCTCCACTTT. Amino acids: CASSLAENSPLHF.

This clonotype was counted a few times. V and J are TRBV5-4 and TRBJ2-5; no clear D. The CDR3 spans 14 residues. V lost 3 bases and J lost 2, with 11 bases in between. Germline V gene sequence: CDR1 SGHNT, CDR2 YYREEE (reference sequence). The CDR3 DNA reads TGTGCCAGCAGCTCCCTTATTTCTCAAGAGACCCAGTACTTC. This gives the protein CASSSLISQETQYF.

In its sample, this clonotype was seen a few times. The CDR3 loop is CASNRGYSYNEQFF. The CDR3 DNA is TGTGCCAGCAATCGGGGGTACTCCTACAATGAGCAGTTCTTC. The genes are TRBV19 and TRBJ2-1; TRBD2 might be the D (6 bases). Germline V gene data show CDR1 as LNHDA and CDR2 as SQIVND (reference sequence). Trimming took off 9 bases at V and 0 bases at J, with 12 bases between the two ends. This CDR3 is 14 amino acids long.

This sequence joins TRBV29-1 and TRBJ2-1; D remains unclear. CDR1 and CDR2 (germline): SQVTM, ANQGSEA. The V gene lost 8 bases and the J gene lost 5 bases, with 7 bases spanning the gap. This CDR3 has 10 residues. The CDR3 loop is CSLSNNEQFF. CDR3 bases: TGCAGCCTGTCCAACAATGAGCAGTTCTTC.

This clonotype came up many times. This chain uses TRBV3-1 with TRBJ1-1; TRBD1 is a possible D gene (6 bases). The CDR3 runs to 15 residues. Per germline, CDR1 LGHDT and CDR2 YNNKEL (reference sequence). Trimming cost V 4 bases and J 3 bases, with 15 bases left between them. CDR3 sequence: CASSLSTQGYTEAFF. The CDR3 DNA sequence: TGTGCCAGCAGCCTTAGTACACAGGGTTACACTGAAGCTTTCTTT.

This clonotype was seen more than once but under ten times. This chain joins TRBV27 and TRBJ1-2; the D gene is possibly TRBD1 (5 bases). This CDR3 comprises 13 residues. Germline V gene sequence: CDR1 MNHEY, CDR2 SMNVEV (reference sequence). V was cut by 4 bases and J by 6 bases, with 12 bases left in between. This chain's CDR3 is CASSWGPVNGYTF. CDR3 sequence (DNA): TGTGCCAGCAGTTGGGGCCCTGTCAATGGCTACACCTTC.

This clonotype was found many times. The chain uses TRBV25-1 and TRBJ2-7; 11 bases are a match to TRBD2. J gave up 7 bases and V 1 base, and 12 bases lay outside the gene matches. CDR3 size: 17 residues. Germline V lookup: CDR1 MGHDK, CDR2 SYGVNS. This CDR3 is CASSESTSGRGSREQYF. In DNA form, the CDR3 reads TGTGCCAGCAGTGAATCTACTAGCGGGAGAGGGTCGAGGGAGCAGTACTTC.

This clonotype has a count of ten or more. The gene calls are TRBV25-1 and TRBJ2-6, with D tentatively TRBD2 (5 bases). V lost 2 bases and J 0 bases, leaving 8 bases between the germline ends. Per the germline V gene, CDR1 is MGHDK and CDR2 is SYGVNS. The CDR3 spans 16 residues. The CDR3 protein is CASSEVGASGANVLTF. Written as DNA, the CDR3 is TGTGCCAGCAGTGAAGTGGGAGCCTCTGGGGCCAACGTCCTGACTTTC. The full variable domain, rest sourced from reference TRBV25-1 and TRBJ2-6, is EADIYQTPRYLVIGTGKKITLECSQTMGHDKMYWYQQDPGMELHLIHYSYGVNSTEKGDLSSESTVSRIRTEHFPLTLESARPSHTSQYLCASSEVGASGANVLTFGAGSRLTVL.

This clonotype was seen at least ten times. The V and J genes are TRBV6-6 and TRBJ2-5; TRBD1 agrees at 12 bases. The V segment lost 5 bases and the J segment 5 bases; nucleotides outside the gene matches: 6. This CDR3 is built from 15 residues. Germline CDR1 reads MNHNY; CDR2 reads SVGAGI (reference sequence). CDR3 DNA sequence: TGTGCCAGCAGTCCCGGGACAGGGGGCAGGGAGACCCAGTACTTC. Protein: CASSPGTGGRETQYF.

This clonotype was seen many times. The V call is TRBV29-1, the J call TRBJ2-7, with D possibly matching TRBD1 (6 bases). V lost 5 bases to trimming and J lost 2 bases, with 13 bases between them. The CDR3 has 13 amino acids. The germline gives CDR1 SQVTM, CDR2 ANQGSEA. CDR3: CSVTRTAPYEQYF. DNA of the CDR3: TGCAGCGTTACCCGGACAGCCCCCTACGAGCAGTACTTC.